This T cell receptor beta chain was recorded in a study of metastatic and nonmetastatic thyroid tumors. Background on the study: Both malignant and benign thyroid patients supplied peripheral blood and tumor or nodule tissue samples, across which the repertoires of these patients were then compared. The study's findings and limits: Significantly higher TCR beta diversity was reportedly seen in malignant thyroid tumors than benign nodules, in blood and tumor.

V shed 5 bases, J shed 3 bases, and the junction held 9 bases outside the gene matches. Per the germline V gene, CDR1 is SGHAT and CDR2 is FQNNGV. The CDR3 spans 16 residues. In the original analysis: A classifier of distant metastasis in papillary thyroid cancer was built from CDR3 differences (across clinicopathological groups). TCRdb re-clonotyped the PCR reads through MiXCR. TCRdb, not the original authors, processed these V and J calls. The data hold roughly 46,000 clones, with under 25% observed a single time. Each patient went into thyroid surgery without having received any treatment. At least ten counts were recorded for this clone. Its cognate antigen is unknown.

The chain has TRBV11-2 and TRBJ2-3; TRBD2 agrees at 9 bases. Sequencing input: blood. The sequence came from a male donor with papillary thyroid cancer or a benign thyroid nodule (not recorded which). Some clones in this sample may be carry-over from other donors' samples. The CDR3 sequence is CASSARPGLATDTQYF. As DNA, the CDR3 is TGTGCCAGCAGCGCCCGACCGGGACTAGCAACAGATACGCAGTATTTT.